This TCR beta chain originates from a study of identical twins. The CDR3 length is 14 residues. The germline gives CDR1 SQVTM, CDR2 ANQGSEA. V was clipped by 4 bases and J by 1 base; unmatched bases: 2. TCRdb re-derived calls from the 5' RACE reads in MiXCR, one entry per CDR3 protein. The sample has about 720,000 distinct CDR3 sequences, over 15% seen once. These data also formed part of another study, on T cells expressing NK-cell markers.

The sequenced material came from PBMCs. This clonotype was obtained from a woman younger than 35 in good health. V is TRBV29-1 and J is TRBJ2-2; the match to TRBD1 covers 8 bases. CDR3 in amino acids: CSVATGGNTGELFF. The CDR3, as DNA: TGCAGCGTTGCCACAGGGGGGAACACCGGGGAGCTGTTTTTT.